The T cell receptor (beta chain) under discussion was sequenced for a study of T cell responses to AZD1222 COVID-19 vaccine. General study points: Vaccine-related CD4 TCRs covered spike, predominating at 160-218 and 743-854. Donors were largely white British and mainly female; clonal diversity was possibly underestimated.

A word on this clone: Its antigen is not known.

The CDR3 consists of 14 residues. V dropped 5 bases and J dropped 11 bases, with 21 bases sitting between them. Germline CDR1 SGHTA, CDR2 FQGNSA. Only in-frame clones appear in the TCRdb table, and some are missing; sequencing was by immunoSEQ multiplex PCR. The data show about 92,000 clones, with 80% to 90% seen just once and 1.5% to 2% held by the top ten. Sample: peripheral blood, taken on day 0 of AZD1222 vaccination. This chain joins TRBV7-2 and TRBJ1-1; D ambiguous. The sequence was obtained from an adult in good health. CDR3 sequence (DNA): TGTGCCAGCAGCCCCTCCTTTGACCGAGACGTGGCTTTCTTT. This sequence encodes CASSPSFDRDVAFF.